This T cell receptor (beta chain) was captured by sequencing in a study of blood T cell repertoires in COVID-19. Study summary: In each case, the material was cDNA or gDNA derived from T cells, B-cell-depleted T cells, or PBMCs.

TCRdb's table, derived via immunoSEQ multiplex PCR, lists solely in-frame clones and lacks some. The sample holds about 200,000 clones; over 85% are singletons and the top ten take around 4%. V was shortened by 3 bases and J by 4 bases, with 15 bases between the two germline ends. CDR1 and CDR2 (germline): SQVTM, ANQGSEA. The length of the CDR3 is 14 residues. Input material: PBMCs or T cells enriched from blood (not recorded which). This TCR came from a woman in her twenties or thirties with acute COVID-19. The chain combines TRBV29-1 with TRBJ1-2; D is uncertain. CDR3 in DNA: TGCAGCGTTGACCGTGGCGGATCATTCTATGGCTACACCTTC. This translates into CSVDRGGSFYGYTF. The variable domain in full, completed from reference TRBV29-1 and TRBJ1-2, reads SAVISQKPSRDICQRGTSLTIQCQVDSQVTMMFWYRQQPGQSLTLIATANQGSEATYESGFVIDKFPISRPNLTFSTLTVSNMSPEDSSIYLCSVDRGGSFYGYTFGSGTRLTVV.